These 3 T cell receptor beta chains share one sample of origin, sequenced in a study of T-cell reconstitution after alpha-beta-depleted transplantation in children. It was with unique molecular identifiers that the TCRbeta library was prepared. Each CDR3 protein is one row after TCRdb ran MiXCR on the PCR reads. The table has approximately 590,000 distinct CDR3 sequences, 10% seen once. Sequencing used PBMCs from the stem cell graft donor, obtained from the stem cell graft. The receptors shown here come from a human donor who donated a stem cell graft to a child with acute myeloid leukemia.

A few counts support this clonotype. The chain carries TRBV9 and TRBJ2-7; D perhaps matches TRBD1 (6 bases). CDR1 SGDLS and CDR2 YYNGEE come from the germline V gene. CDR3 length: 12 residues. V was pared by 4 bases and J by 9 bases, with 14 bases between. Here the CDR3 DNA reads TGTGCCAGCAGCAAAGACAGGTCTGGGCAGTACTTC. Translating it yields CASSKDRSGQYF.

This clonotype has more than one count but fewer than ten. The rearrangement joins TRBV11-1 to TRBJ2-5; D gene ambiguous. Trimming left V 2 bases short and J 2 bases short, with 9 bases between. The CDR3 extends over 14 amino acids. From germline, CDR1 is SGHAT and CDR2 FQDESV (reference sequence). The CDR3 DNA sequence: TGTGCCAGCAGCTTACGGAGAGGACAAGAGACCCAGTACTTC. Protein sequence: CASSLRRGQETQYF.

V gene TRBV5-1 combines with J gene TRBJ1-5, with TRBD1 as a possible D gene (5 bases). V gave up 4 bases and J gave up 4 bases, with 18 bases separating them. Germline loops: CDR1 SGHRS, CDR2 YFSETQ. This CDR3 contains 16 residues. The CDR3 DNA reads as TGCGCCAGCAGCCCTGGATTGATAGGGGCTAATCAGCCCCAGCATTTT. It is translated as CASSPGLIGANQPQHF. Combining the CDR3 with reference TRBV5-1 and TRBJ1-5 gives the whole variable domain KAGVTQTPRYLIKTRGQQVTLSCSPISGHRSVSWYQQTPGQGLQFLFEYFSETQRNKGNFPGRFSGRQFSNSRSEMNVSTLELGDSALYLCASSPGLIGANQPQHFGDGTRLSIL.